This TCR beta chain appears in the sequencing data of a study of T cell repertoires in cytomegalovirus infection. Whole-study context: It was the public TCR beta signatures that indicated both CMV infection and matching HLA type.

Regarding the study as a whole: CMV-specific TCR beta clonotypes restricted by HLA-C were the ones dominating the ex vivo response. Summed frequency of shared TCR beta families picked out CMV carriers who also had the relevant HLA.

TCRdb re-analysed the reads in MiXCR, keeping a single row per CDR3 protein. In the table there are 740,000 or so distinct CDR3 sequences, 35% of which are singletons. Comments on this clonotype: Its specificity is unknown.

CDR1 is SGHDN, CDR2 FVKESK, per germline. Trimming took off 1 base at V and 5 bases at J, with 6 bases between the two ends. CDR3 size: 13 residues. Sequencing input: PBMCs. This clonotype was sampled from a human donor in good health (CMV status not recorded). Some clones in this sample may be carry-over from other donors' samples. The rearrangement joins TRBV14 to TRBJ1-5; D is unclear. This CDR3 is CASSQGGYQPQHF. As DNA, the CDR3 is TGTGCCAGCAGCCAAGGGGGTTATCAGCCCCAGCATTTT.